Here is one T cell receptor beta chain with its context. Its antigen is unidentified. This specimen comes from a study of T cell responses to AZD1222 COVID-19 vaccine. General observations from the study: Only a handful of AZD1222 recipients tested seropositive at baseline. CD4 TCRs linked to vaccination spanned spike, dominating at 160-218 and 743-854. Possibly, clonal diversity was underestimated; donors were largely white British and included more females.

Profiled with immunoSEQ multiplex PCR; TCRdb holds only in-frame clones, not every one. Here the sample spans 200,000 to 300,000 clones, 80% to 95% being singletons. The TCR comes from an adult in good health. Material: peripheral blood, obtained on day 0 of AZD1222 vaccination.

CDR3 bases: TGTGCCATCCCGACAGGGCCCAAGGCTTTCTTT. It is translated as CAIPTGPKAFF. This chain joins TRBV2 and TRBJ1-1, with 7 bases lining up with TRBD1. Germline CDR1 SNHLY, CDR2 FYNNEI. CDR3 length equals 11 residues. V dropped 10 bases and J dropped 11; count of bases not matched to a gene: 10.